This TCR beta chain was profiled in a study of cytomegalovirus exposure and HLA in healthy donors. Study-level results: Researchers reportedly found TCR beta sequences accurately predicted most subjects' HLA-A and HLA-B alleles. Relative to equally common others, HLA-associated TCR beta chains showed greater clonal expansion in a later analysis. Among the CMV-associated chains, three were confirmed in vitro as specific for CMV antigens.

The PCR employed 60 Vbeta primers together with 13 Jbeta primers. Profiled with immunoSEQ multiplex PCR; TCRdb holds only in-frame clones, not every one. The table has 150,000 to 200,000 clones, around 68% seen once. The CDR3 length is 15 residues. V lost 0 bases, J lost 6 bases, and 9 bases stayed unmatched. Per germline, CDR1 SGHRS and CDR2 YFSETQ. Details on this clone: Its antigen is unidentified.

Source material: PBMCs. This sequence was found in a middle-aged man in good health and CMV-seronegative. This chain uses TRBV5-1 with TRBJ2-7, with 7 bases matching TRBD2. CDR3 nucleotide sequence: TGCGCCAGCAGCTTGGGGGGAGGGGAAGGCATCGAGCAGTACTTC. The encoded protein is CASSLGGGEGIEQYF.